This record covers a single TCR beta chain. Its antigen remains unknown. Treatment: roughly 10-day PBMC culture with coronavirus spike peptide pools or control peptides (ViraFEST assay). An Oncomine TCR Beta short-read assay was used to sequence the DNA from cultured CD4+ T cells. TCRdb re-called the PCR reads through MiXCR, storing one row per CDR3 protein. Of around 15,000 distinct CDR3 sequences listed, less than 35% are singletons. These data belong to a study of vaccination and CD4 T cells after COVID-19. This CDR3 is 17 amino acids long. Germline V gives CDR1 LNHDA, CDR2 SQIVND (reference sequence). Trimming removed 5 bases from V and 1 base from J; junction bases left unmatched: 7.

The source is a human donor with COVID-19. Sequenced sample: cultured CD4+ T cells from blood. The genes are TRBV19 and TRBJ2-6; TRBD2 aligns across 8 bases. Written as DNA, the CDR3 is TGTGCCAGTAGTTTTCGGGGGGGAGGGTCTGGGGCCAACGTCCTGACTTTC. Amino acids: CASSFRGGGSGANVLTF.